This T cell receptor beta chain was sequenced during a study of cytomegalovirus exposure and HLA in healthy donors. At the level of the study: Roughly 80 million unique TCRs from HLA-typed donors made up an early data release.

The PCR used 60 Vbeta and 13 Jbeta primers. Some clones are missing from TCRdb's copy, which holds only in-frame ones; the method was immunoSEQ multiplex PCR. In the table there are some 220,000 clones, around 80% of which are singletons. Study-level results: What a later analysis reportedly showed was that an Asian-associated ancestry cluster had fewer N-insertions than the roughly 670-donor mean.

In regard to this clone: No antigen is known for it. The sample holds other DNA sequences that translate to the same CDR3.

CDR1 is PRHDT, CDR2 FYEKMQ, per germline (reference sequence). V was pared by 1 base and J by 5 bases, with 3 bases of the junction left unmatched. The CDR3 spans 15 residues. This clonotype was sampled from a boy younger than 18 in good health and CMV-seronegative. The chain employs TRBV13 and TRBJ2-1; 9 positions match TRBD2. Material: PBMCs. The CDR3: CASSLVAGGHNEQFF. Written as DNA, the CDR3 is TGTGCCAGCAGCTTAGTGGCGGGGGGGCACAATGAGCAGTTCTTC.